These 8 T cell receptor beta chains originate from one sample sequenced in a study of OX40 agonist ivuxolimab in advanced cancers. TCRdb's table, derived via immunoSEQ multiplex PCR, lists solely in-frame clones and lacks some. The sample carries about 82,000 clones, approximately 89% recorded once. The specimen was CD4+ or CD8+ T cells sorted from blood, collected in a trial of the OX40 agonist ivuxolimab. The receptors were gathered from an adult with an advanced solid tumor such as melanoma, head and neck, liver or kidney cancer.

This clone was counted once. The V call is TRBV18, the J call TRBJ2-3, with D maybe TRBD2 (6 bases). There are 14 residues in the CDR3. In germline, CDR1 is KGHSH, CDR2 LQKENI. Trimming left V 1 base short and J 6 bases short, with 11 bases between. CDR3 coding DNA: TGTGCCAGCTCACCACTTGATAGCGGCGATACGCAGTATTTT. Amino acids: CASSPLDSGDTQYF.

The CDR3 nucleotides read TGTGCCAGCTCACCACCTGTACAGAGCTCTGGAAACACCATATATTTT. Translating it yields CASSPPVQSSGNTIYF. The V call is TRBV18, the J call TRBJ1-3, with D hard to call. V lost 0 bases, J lost 0 bases, and 9 bases lay in between. The CDR3 length is 16 residues. The germline gives CDR1 KGHSH, CDR2 LQKENI.

The chain links TRBV30 to TRBJ1-2, with a possible D match to TRBD1 (5 bases). The germline CDR1 and CDR2 sequences are GTSNPN and SVGIG (reference sequence). The CDR3 extends over 12 amino acids. Trimming shortened V by 7 bases and J by 13 bases, and 22 bases separated the two germline ends. The CDR3 nucleotides are TGTGCCTCCTCGCCAGGGATTGAAGCGTCCACCTTC. Translation gives CASSPGIEASTF.

The CDR3 reads CSASLGNIQYF. Here the CDR3 DNA reads TGCAGTGCTAGCCTGGGGAACATTCAGTACTTC. The V call is TRBV20-1, the J call TRBJ2-4; no reliable D call. V was cut by 3 bases and J by 7 bases, with 7 bases left in between. From germline, CDR1 is DFQATT and CDR2 SNEGSKA (reference sequence). This CDR3 is built from 11 residues.

The CDR3 loop is CATSRNTGGYEQYF. The CDR3 nucleotides read TGTGCCACCAGCAGAAACACAGGGGGCTACGAGCAGTACTTC. The chain is built from TRBV15 and TRBJ2-7; TRBD1 aligns across 8 bases. J was trimmed by 3 bases and V by 2 bases; bases with no gene match: 3. The CDR3 is 14 amino acids. Germline CDR1 reads LNHNV; CDR2 reads YYDKDF (reference sequence).

CDR3 protein: CASSKTGSQETQYF. The CDR3 nucleotides are TGTGCCAGCAGCAAGACAGGGAGCCAAGAGACCCAGTACTTC. The chain uses TRBV5-5 and TRBJ2-5; TRBD1 matches at 7 bases. Per the germline V gene, CDR1 is SGHKS and CDR2 is YYEKEE (reference sequence). Germline trimming cut 4 bases from V and 1 base from J; bases unmatched to any gene: 4. There are 14 residues in the CDR3.

V is TRBV4-2 and J is TRBJ2-7; D ambiguous. Between the trimmed V and J ends, which lost 0 bases and 2 bases, there was a span of 8 bases. Per the germline V gene, CDR1 is LGHNA and CDR2 is YNFKEQ. This CDR3 contains 14 residues. The CDR3 protein is CASSQDRDTYEQYF. CDR3 DNA sequence: TGTGCCAGCAGCCAAGATAGAGACACCTACGAGCAGTACTTC.

This clone appeared a single time. This chain joins TRBV29-1 and TRBJ2-5; D remains unclear. The CDR3 contains 10 residues. In germline, CDR1 is SQVTM, CDR2 ANQGSEA. The V end was cut by 5 bases, the J end by 2 bases, with 3 bases between. In DNA, the CDR3 is TGCAGCGTTAAACAAGAGACCCAGTACTTC. Encoded protein: CSVKQETQYF.